This is a list of T cell receptor beta chains from one sample in a study of Graves' ophthalmopathy and Graves' hyperthyroidism. Each CDR3 protein gets one entry after TCRdb re-called the multiplex PCR reads with MiXCR. This sample carries some 520,000 distinct CDR3 sequences, 13% to 15% of them seen once, and the ten largest clones take 8% to 10%. The material sequenced was blood. These receptors all stem from a woman in her twenties or thirties with Graves' ophthalmopathy. The conserved cysteine and the conserved F or W are not part of the CDR3 here. Fields, in order: CDR3 protein, V gene, J gene, D gene. A D gene is named only where the DNA matches it firmly.

cdr3_aa: ASRYSGGSGETQY
v_call: TRBV6-5
j_call: TRBJ2-5
d_call: TRBD2

cdr3_aa: ASTQGYEQY
v_call: TRBV11-2
j_call: TRBJ2-7
d_call: NA

cdr3_aa: ASSLSGGAWVTEAF
v_call: TRBV27
j_call: TRBJ1-1
d_call: TRBD1

cdr3_aa: ASSWAGQGANEQY
v_call: TRBV13
j_call: TRBJ2-7
d_call: TRBD1

cdr3_aa: ASSSGRGYT
v_call: TRBV6-5
j_call: TRBJ1-2
d_call: NA

cdr3_aa: ASRRQFGEQY
v_call: TRBV12-3/TRBV12-4
j_call: TRBJ2-7
d_call: NA

cdr3_aa: ASSHQQGVLTEAF
v_call: TRBV6-5
j_call: TRBJ1-1
d_call: NA

cdr3_aa: ASSLDRLNTGELF
v_call: TRBV5-1
j_call: TRBJ2-2
d_call: NA

cdr3_aa: SVEGGNTEAF
v_call: TRBV29-1
j_call: TRBJ1-1
d_call: NA

cdr3_aa: SARAGRDYEQY
v_call: TRBV20-1
j_call: TRBJ2-7
d_call: TRBD2

cdr3_aa: ASSPQGGHSPLH
v_call: TRBV19
j_call: TRBJ1-6
d_call: TRBD1

cdr3_aa: SAHRGRESFYEQY
v_call: TRBV20-1
j_call: TRBJ2-7
d_call: TRBD1

cdr3_aa: ATSMPWDRGSEQY
v_call: TRBV15
j_call: TRBJ2-7
d_call: TRBD1

cdr3_aa: ASIEFRGHSGNTIY
v_call: TRBV6-1
j_call: TRBJ1-3
d_call: NA

cdr3_aa: ATSDHFRQGQETQY
v_call: TRBV24-1
j_call: TRBJ2-5
d_call: TRBD1

cdr3_aa: ASSLDPGINSPLH
v_call: TRBV7-8
j_call: TRBJ1-6
d_call: NA

cdr3_aa: ASSQSGHPYEHY
v_call: TRBV7-9
j_call: TRBJ2-7
d_call: NA

cdr3_aa: ASRASVGNQPQH
v_call: TRBV12-3/TRBV12-4
j_call: TRBJ1-5
d_call: NA

cdr3_aa: ATSDSPYGYT
v_call: TRBV24-1
j_call: TRBJ1-2
d_call: NA

cdr3_aa: ASSISQGGNTEAF
v_call: TRBV5-1
j_call: TRBJ1-1
d_call: TRBD1

cdr3_aa: ASSSTSKETQY
v_call: TRBV5-1
j_call: TRBJ2-5
d_call: TRBD2

cdr3_aa: ASSAQQGAFGGYT
v_call: TRBV12-3/TRBV12-4
j_call: TRBJ1-2
d_call: TRBD1

cdr3_aa: ASSKLAGSSYEQY
v_call: TRBV5-1
j_call: TRBJ2-7
d_call: NA